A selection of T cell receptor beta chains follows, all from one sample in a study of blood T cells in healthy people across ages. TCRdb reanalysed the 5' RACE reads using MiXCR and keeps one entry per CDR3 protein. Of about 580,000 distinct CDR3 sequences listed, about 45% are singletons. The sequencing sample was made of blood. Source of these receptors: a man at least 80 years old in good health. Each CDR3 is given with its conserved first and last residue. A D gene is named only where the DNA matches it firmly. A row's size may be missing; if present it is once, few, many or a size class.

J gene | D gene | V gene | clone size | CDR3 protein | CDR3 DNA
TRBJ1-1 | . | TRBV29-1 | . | CSVVDTEAFF | TGCAGCGTTGTGGACACTGAAGCTTTCTTT
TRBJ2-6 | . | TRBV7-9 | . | CASSLARAGANVLTF | TGTGCCAGCAGCTTAGCCAGGGCTGGGGCCAACGTCCTGACTTTC
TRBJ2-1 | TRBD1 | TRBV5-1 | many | CASSRQGEYNEQFF | TGTGCCAGCAGTCGACAGGGGGAATACAATGAGCAGTTCTTC
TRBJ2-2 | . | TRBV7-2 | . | CASSLDSTRSFGELFF | TGTGCCAGCAGCTTAGACTCAACCCGGAGTTTCGGGGAGCTGTTTTTT
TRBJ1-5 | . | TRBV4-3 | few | CASSQDSGQPQHF | TGTGCCAGCAGCCAGGACAGCGGTCAGCCCCAGCATTTT
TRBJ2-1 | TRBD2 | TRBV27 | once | CASTRTSGSRETQFF | TGTGCCAGCACCCGGACTAGCGGGAGTAGAGAGACCCAGTTCTTC
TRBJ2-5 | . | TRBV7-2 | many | CASSFTETQYF | TGTGCCAGCAGTTTCACAGAGACCCAGTACTTC
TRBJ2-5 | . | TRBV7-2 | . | CASSVWAKETQYF | TGTGCCAGCAGCGTGTGGGCCAAAGAGACCCAGTACTTC
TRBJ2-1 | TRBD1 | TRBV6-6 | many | CASSYRLGQEGGNEQFF | TGTGCCAGCAGTTACCGGCTGGGACAGGAAGGGGGCAATGAGCAGTTCTTC
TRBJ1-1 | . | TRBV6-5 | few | CASTGPKGTEAFF | TGTGCCAGCACGGGCCCCAAGGGGACTGAAGCTTTCTTT
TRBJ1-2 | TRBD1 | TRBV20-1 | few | CSARPTGQGIYGYTF | TGCAGTGCTAGACCGACGGGACAGGGAATCTATGGCTACACCTTC
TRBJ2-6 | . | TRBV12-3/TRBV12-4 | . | CASRNRADGAGANVLTF | TGTGCCAGCAGGAACAGGGCCGACGGGGCTGGGGCCAACGTCCTGACTTTC
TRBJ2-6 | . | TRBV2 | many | CASRRSGANVLTF | TGTGCCAGCCGGCGTTCTGGGGCCAACGTCCTGACTTTC
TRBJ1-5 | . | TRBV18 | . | CASSPSGQNQPQHF | TGTGCCAGCTCCCCCTCCGGACAGAATCAGCCCCAGCATTTT
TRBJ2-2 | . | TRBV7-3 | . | CASSLGTTGTGELFF | TGTGCCAGCAGCTTAGGGACTACAGGGACCGGGGAGCTGTTTTTT
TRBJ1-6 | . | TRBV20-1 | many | CSARDTGRGSYNSPLHF | TGCAGTGCTAGAGATACGGGCAGGGGTTCCTATAATTCACCCCTCCACTTT
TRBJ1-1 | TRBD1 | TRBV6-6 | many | CASSYSGTGRGSTEAFF | TGTGCCAGCAGTTACTCTGGGACAGGCAGAGGGTCCACTGAAGCTTTCTTT
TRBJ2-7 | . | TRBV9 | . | CASSVTGLSYEQYF | TGTGCCAGCAGCGTTACAGGGTTGTCCTACGAGCAGTACTTC
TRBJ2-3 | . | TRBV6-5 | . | CASSLRAYTDTQYF | TGTGCCAGCAGCCTCAGGGCCTACACAGATACGCAGTATTTT
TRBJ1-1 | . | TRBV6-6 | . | CASCVARGAEAFF | TGTGCCAGCTGCGTGGCGCGCGGGGCTGAAGCTTTCTTT
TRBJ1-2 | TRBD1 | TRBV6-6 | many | CASRTRDRDGYTF | TGTGCCAGCAGGACCCGGGACAGGGATGGCTACACCTTC
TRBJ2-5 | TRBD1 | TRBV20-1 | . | CSAQDRGLPQETQYF | TGCAGTGCACAAGACAGGGGGCTGCCCCAAGAGACCCAGTACTTC
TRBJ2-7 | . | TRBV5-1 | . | CASSLGQPSSYEQYF | TGCGCCAGCAGCTTGGGTCAGCCGAGCTCCTACGAGCAGTACTTC
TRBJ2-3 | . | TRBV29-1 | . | CSVAQTGASTDTQYF | TGCAGCGTTGCCCAGACAGGAGCTAGCACAGATACGCAGTATTTT
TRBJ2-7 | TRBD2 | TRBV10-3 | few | CAISGPPGRGVRDEQYF | TGTGCCATCAGTGGCCCCCCCGGGAGGGGAGTTCGGGACGAGCAGTACTTC
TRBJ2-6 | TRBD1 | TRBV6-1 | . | CATPRDRELPGANVLTF | TGTGCCACCCCTAGGGACAGGGAGCTTCCTGGGGCCAACGTCCTGACTTTC
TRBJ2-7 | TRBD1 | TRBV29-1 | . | CSGGTGDNEQYF | TGCAGTGGCGGGACAGGGGACAACGAGCAGTACTTC
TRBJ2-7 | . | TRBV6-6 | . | CASSFDNLYEQYF | TGTGCCAGCAGTTTCGACAACCTCTACGAGCAGTACTTC
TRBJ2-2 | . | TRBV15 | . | CATSRDRTGSGELFF | TGTGCCACCAGCAGAGATCGGACTGGCTCCGGGGAGCTGTTTTTT
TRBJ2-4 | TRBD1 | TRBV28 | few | CASSFWGQGRITKNIQYF | TGTGCCAGCAGTTTTTGGGGACAGGGCAGGATTACCAAAAACATTCAGTACTTC
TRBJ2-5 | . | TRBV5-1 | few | CASSLDVPRGETQYF | TGCGCCAGCAGCTTGGACGTCCCGCGGGGAGAGACCCAGTACTTC
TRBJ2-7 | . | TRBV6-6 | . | CASSLDGGGSYEQYF | TGTGCCAGCAGCCTTGACGGCGGGGGCAGCTACGAGCAGTACTTC
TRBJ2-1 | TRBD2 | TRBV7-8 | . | CANRYGGEGNEQFF | TGTGCCAACAGGTACGGCGGGGAGGGGAATGAGCAGTTCTTC
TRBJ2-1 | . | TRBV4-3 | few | CASSQLEGRAQQFF | TGCGCCAGCAGCCAACTCGAGGGACGCGCTCAGCAGTTCTTC
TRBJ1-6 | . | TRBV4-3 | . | CASSQEQGKAPLHF | TGCGCCAGCAGCCAAGAACAGGGTAAAGCACCCCTCCACTTT
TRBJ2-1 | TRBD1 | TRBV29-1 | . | CSVGGGNRGRNEQFF | TGCAGCGTTGGGGGGGGGAACAGGGGGCGAAATGAGCAGTTCTTC